The text below deals with one T cell receptor beta chain. This record belongs to a study of blood T cell repertoires in COVID-19. TCRdb keeps only in-frame clones here, not all; method: immunoSEQ multiplex PCR. The sample records 140,000 or so clones, around 81% being singletons. Trimming cost V 3 bases and J 8 bases; bases outside gene matches: 9. The CDR3 is made up of 15 amino acids. Looked up from germline, CDR1 is MDHEN and CDR2 is SYDVKM. This clonotype originated in a human donor in a cohort sampled during active COVID-19. V gene TRBV28 combines with J gene TRBJ2-1; 8 bases map to TRBD2. What was sequenced was peripheral blood. Here the CDR3 reads CASSFRREAIDEQFF. Here the CDR3 DNA reads TGTGCCAGCAGTTTTAGGCGGGAGGCCATCGATGAGCAGTTCTTC.